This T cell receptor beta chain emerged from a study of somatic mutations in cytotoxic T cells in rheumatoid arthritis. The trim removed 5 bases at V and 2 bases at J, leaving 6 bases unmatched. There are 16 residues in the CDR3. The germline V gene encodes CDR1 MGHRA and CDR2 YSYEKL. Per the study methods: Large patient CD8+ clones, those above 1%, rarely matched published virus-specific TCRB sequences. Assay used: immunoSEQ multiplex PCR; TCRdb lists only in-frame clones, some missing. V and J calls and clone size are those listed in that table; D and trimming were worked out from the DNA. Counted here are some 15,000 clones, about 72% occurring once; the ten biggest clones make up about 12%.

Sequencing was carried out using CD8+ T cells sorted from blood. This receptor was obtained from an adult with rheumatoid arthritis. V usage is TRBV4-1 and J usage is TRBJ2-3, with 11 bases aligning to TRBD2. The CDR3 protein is CASSSTSGAITDTQYF. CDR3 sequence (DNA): TGCGCCAGCAGCTCGACTAGCGGGGCTATCACAGATACGCAGTATTTT.